This TCR beta chain is from a study of a mutant IDH1 vaccine in newly diagnosed glioma. Across the whole study: Treated individuals were roughly 62% male and about 38% female, averaging roughly 43 years of age.

Measured with immunoSEQ multiplex PCR; TCRdb has only the in-frame clones, and not every one. The repertoire holds some 16,000 clones, with around 95% as singletons. Time point specified: baseline, week 1 (first vaccination visit). The treatment was: pre-vaccination baseline after standard-of-care therapy. Findings and limits, study-wide: No link was apparently found between pseudoprogression and changes in top peripheral T cell clonotypes. It was 80% to 95% of patients that developed vaccine-induced immune responses.

Germline V gene lookup returns CDR1 SGHDT and CDR2 YYEEEE. This CDR3 is 15 amino acids long. With 0 bases clipped from V and 8 bases from J, the junction kept 5 bases outside the gene matches. Notes on this clone: What it binds is unknown.

This TCR derives from a woman aged 18-29 years with glioma. Some clones in this sample may be carry-over from other donors' samples. The specimen comprised peripheral blood mononuclear cells (PBMCs), sampled from a glioma patient treated with radiotherapy, temozolomide or both. The chain uses TRBV5-6 and TRBJ2-1, with 10 bases fitting TRBD2. The CDR3 region is CASSLEREGRDEQFF. The DNA of the CDR3 is TGTGCCAGCAGCTTGGAGCGGGAGGGCCGAGATGAGCAGTTCTTC.